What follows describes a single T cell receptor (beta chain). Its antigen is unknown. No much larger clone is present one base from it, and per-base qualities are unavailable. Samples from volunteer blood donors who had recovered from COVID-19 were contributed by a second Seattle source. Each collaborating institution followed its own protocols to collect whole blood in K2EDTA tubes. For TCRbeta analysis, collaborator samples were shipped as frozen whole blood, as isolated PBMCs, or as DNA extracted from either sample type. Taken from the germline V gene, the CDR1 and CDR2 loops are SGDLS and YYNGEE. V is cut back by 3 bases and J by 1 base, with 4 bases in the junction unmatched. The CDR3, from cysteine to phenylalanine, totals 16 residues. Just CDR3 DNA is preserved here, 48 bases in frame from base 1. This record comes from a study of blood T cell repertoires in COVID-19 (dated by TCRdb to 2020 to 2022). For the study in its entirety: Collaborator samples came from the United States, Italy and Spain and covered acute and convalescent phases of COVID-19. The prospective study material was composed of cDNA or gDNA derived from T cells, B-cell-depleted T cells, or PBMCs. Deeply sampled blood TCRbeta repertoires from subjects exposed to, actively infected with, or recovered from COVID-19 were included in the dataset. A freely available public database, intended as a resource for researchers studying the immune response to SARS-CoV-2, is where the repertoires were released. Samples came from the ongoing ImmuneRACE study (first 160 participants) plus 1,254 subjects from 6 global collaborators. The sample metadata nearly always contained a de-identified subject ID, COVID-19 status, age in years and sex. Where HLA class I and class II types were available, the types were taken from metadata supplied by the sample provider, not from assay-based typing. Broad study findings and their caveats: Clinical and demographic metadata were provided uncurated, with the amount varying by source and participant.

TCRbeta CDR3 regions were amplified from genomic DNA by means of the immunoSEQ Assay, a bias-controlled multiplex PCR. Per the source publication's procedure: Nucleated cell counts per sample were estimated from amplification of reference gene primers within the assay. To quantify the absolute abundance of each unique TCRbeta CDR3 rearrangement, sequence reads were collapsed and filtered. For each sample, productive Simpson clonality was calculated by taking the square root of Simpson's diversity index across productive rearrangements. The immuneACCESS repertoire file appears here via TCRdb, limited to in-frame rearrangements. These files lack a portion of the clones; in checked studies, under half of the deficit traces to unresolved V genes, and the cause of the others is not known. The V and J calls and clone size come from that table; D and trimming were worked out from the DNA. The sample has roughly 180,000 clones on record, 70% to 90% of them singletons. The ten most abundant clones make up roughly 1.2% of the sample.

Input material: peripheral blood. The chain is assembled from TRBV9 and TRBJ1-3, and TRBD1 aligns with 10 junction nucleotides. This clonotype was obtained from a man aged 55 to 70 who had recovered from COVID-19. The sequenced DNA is TGTGCCAGCAGCGGCGGACAGGGGGGGTCTGGAAACACCATATATTTT. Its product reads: CASSGGQGGSGNTIYF. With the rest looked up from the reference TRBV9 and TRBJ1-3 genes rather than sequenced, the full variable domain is DSGVTQTPKHLITATGQRVTLRCSPRSGDLSVYWYQQSLDQGLQFLIQYYNGEERAKGNILERFSAQQFPDLHSELNLSSLELGDSALYFCASSGGQGGSGNTIYFGEGSWLTVV.